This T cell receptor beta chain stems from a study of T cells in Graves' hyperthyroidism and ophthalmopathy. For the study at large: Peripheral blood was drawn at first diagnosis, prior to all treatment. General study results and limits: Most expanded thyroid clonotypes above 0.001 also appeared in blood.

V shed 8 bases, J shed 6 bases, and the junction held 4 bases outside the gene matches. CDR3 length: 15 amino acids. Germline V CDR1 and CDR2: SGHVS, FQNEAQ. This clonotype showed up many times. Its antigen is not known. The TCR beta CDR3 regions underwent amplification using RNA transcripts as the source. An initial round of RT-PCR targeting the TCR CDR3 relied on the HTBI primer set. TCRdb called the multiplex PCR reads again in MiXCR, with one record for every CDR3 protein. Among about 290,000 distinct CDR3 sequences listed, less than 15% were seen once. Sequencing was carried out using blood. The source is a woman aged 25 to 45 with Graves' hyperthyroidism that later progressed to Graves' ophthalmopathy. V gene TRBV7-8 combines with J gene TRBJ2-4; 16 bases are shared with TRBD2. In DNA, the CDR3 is TGTGCCAGCTCCGGGACTAGCGGGAGGGGAAACATTCAGTACTTC. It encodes CASSGTSGRGNIQYF.